This T cell receptor beta chain was captured in a study of beta chain features in type 1 diabetes. Study-level points and caveats: The study found that naive, central memory and Treg TCRB repertoires appeared more similar in patients than in healthy donors. Equally in patients and controls, shorter templates might have been favored by PCR. Sequencing the cDNA could make cells with high TCR expression show up more than they should. Type 1 diabetes patients showed a moderate but significant shortening of TCRB CDR3s in all four CD4+ subsets.

This CDR3 comprises 11 residues. Germline CDR1 is MDHEN and CDR2 is SYDVKM. V lost 6 bases, J lost 4 bases, and 6 bases lay in between. As every portion of the isolated RNA was reverse transcribed, the sequencing read expressed TCRB transcripts. Assay used: immunoSEQ multiplex PCR; TCRdb lists only in-frame clones, some missing. The data show a few hundred thousand clones, 20% seen once. Details on this clone: Its antigen is as yet unknown.

Staining for CD45RO/CCR7/CD25/CD127/CD95/CD27 allowed sorting of CD4+ naive, central memory, regulatory and stem cell-like memory cells. Sample: naive CD4+ T cells from blood. The chain carries TRBV28 and TRBJ2-5, with D possibly TRBD1 on 6 matching bases. The TCR sequence derives from a woman aged 40 to 50 with type 1 diabetes. CDR3 in DNA: TGTGCCAGCAGGGGGGCAGAGACCCAGTACTTC. Amino acid sequence: CASRGAETQYF.